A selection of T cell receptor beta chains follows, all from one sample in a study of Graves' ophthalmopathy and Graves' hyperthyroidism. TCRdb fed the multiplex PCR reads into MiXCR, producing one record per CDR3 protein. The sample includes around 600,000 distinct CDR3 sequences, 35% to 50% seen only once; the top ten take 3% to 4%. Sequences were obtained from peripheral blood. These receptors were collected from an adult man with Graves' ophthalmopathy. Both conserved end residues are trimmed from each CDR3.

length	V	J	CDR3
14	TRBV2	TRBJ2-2	ASRGPGQGNTGELF
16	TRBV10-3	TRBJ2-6	AISGTGEPTSGANVLT
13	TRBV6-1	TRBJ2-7	ASRFGQALSYEQY
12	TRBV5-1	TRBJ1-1	ASSTPGGNTEAF
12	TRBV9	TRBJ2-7	ASSVGGKTYEQY
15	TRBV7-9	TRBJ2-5	ASSPQRGANLGETQY
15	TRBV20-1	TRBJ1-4	SARDSRVGGVSEKLF
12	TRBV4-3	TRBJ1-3	ASRAGVLGNTIY
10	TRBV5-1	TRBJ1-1	ASSSQGTEAF
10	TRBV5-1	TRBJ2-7	ASSSDRDGQY
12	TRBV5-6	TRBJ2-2	ASSIRPGSWELF
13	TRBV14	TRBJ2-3	ASSQWAGITDTQY
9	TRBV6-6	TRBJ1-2	ASQGAGGYP
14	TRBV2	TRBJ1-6	ASSEALGAEGSPLH
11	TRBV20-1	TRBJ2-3	SALSGLTDTQY
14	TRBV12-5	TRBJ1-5	ASSSPPLGSNQPQH
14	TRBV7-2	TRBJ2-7	ASSQDQASGSYEQY
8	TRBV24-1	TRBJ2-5	ATRGGTQY
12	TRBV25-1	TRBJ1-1	ASRTSGRGSEAF
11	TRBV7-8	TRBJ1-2	ASSPRREGGYT
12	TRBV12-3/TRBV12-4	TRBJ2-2	ASSFYDSTGELF
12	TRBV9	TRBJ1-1	ASSVGWESTEAF
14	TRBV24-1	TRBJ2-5	ATSGRSPQGGETQY
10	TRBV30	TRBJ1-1	AWSTGTPGAF
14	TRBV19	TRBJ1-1	ASSIVARTGSLEAF
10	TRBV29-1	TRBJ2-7	CVHGIRYEQY
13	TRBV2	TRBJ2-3	ASALQGIPTDTQY
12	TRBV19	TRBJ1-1	ASRVRAGGTEAF
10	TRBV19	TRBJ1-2	ASSAGVFGYT
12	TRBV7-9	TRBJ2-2	ASSYPGGTGELF
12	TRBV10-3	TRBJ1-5	AIRTGGSRSSEH
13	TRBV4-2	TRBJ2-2	ASRSPGLETGELF
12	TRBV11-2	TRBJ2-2	ASSASTVTGELF
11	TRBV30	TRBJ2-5	AWSAGGGETQY
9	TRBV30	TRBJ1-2	AWGSGNGYT
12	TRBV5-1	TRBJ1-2	ASKGILSNYGYT
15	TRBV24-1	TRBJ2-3	ATSDSPGRGGQDTQY
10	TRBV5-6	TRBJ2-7	ASQDRGGEQY
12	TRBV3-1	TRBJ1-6	ASSPTQRDSPLH
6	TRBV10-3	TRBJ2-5	ATGTQY
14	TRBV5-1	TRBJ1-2	ASSLEGSGINYGYT
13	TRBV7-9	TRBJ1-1	ASSFLQGADTEAF
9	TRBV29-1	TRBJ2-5	SLADPGTQY
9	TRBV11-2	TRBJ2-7	ASRERYEQY
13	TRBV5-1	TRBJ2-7	ASSLAEGFAYEQY
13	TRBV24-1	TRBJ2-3	ATSDGSENTDTQY
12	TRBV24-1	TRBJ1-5	ATSGIDRVAPQH
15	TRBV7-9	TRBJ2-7	ASSLGIEVLRAGLQY
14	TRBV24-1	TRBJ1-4	ATSDSAGTEGEKLF
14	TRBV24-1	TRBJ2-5	ATSETGAGSHETQY
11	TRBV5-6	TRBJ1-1	ASSLTENTGAF
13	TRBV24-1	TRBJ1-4	AWSVLGGTGEKLF
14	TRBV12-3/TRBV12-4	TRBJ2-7	ASSLTGTGSSYEQY
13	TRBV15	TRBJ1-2	ATSTLGRANYGYT
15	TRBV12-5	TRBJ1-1	ASGLVLGQTFNTEAF
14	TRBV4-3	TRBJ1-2	ASSQGRTGRGYGYT
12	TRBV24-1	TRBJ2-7	ATSDGGNSYEQY
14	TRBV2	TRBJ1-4	ASSGPGVSANEKLF
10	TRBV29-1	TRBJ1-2	SVGTGGNGYT